The 28 T cell receptor beta chains presented below share a single source sample, sequenced in a study of response to subunit inactivated influenza vaccine (dated by TCRdb to the late 2010s). The library relied on RT-PCR. The instrument given in TCRdb is Illumina HiSeq 2500. TCRdb applied fastp at Q25 and MiXCR to the public reads, then kept only in-frame beta chains. Every entry covers one CDR3 protein and lists the most common genes and DNA from its rows. Present in this sample are 500,000 to 700,000 distinct CDR3 sequences, approximately 20% of which were seen just once. Around 2.8% of the sample goes to the ten largest clones. These data were likewise used in another study, on T cells expressing NK-cell markers. The second study reports: The TCR beta cDNA libraries were made using 5'RACE template switching, a step that added both a universal primer site and unique molecular identifiers.

Sequenced here: CD4+ T cells sorted from PBMCs, sampled 11 to 12 days after vaccination. These receptor sequences come from a man over 45 who received an inactivated influenza vaccine. Donor details come from another sample of the same person, matched by shared clones.

The chain carries TRBV6-2 or TRBV6-3 and TRBJ1-1; weak D call: TRBD1 (6 bases). The V and J ends lost 6 bases and 5 bases respectively, with 13 bases between them. Germline values: CDR1 MNHEY, CDR2 SVGEGT. The CDR3 spans 13 residues. The CDR3 nucleotides are TGTGCCAGCAGGCAGACAGGCTGGACTGAAGCTTTCTTT. This sequence encodes CASRQTGWTEAFF.

This clonotype was picked up a small number of times. The V and J genes are TRBV20-1 and TRBJ1-5; D uncertain. CDR3 length equals 14 residues. The germline gives CDR1 DFQATT, CDR2 SNEGSKA (reference sequence). V dropped 2 bases and J dropped 1 base, with 9 bases sitting between them. CDR3 protein: CSARIGPSNQPQHF. DNA of the CDR3: TGCAGTGCTAGAATTGGCCCCAGCAATCAGCCCCAGCATTTT.

The J gene is TRBJ2-4, the V gene TRBV27; the D gene is possibly TRBD2 (5 bases). Per the germline V gene, CDR1 is MNHEY and CDR2 is SMNVEV (reference sequence). CDR3 size: 15 residues. The germline V and J ends were trimmed by 2 bases and 0 bases, with 8 bases remaining between them. The CDR3 here is CASSLTSGAKNIQYF. The CDR3 DNA sequence: TGTGCCAGCAGTTTAACCAGCGGAGCCAAAAACATTCAGTACTTC.

The chain carries TRBV5-1 and TRBJ2-6; unclear D gene. Germline V gives CDR1 SGHRS, CDR2 YFSETQ. Trimming cost V 1 base and J 2 bases, with 10 bases left between them. The CDR3 sequence is 16 residues long. CDR3 amino acids: CASSLIGFPGANVLTF. The CDR3 DNA reads as TGCGCCAGCAGCTTGATCGGGTTCCCTGGGGCCAACGTCCTGACTTTC.

V is TRBV28 and J is TRBJ2-1; 12 bases agree with TRBD1. Per the germline V gene, CDR1 is MDHEN and CDR2 is SYDVKM. V shed 2 bases and J 7 bases; nucleotides not matched to a gene: 6. The CDR3 has 16 residues. This CDR3 is CASSLTGQGARNEQFF. DNA for the CDR3: TGTGCCAGCAGTTTAACGGGACAGGGGGCGAGGAATGAGCAGTTCTTC.

This chain links TRBV7-8 with TRBJ1-4; D possibly corresponds to TRBD1 (5 bases). The CDR3 has 15 amino acids. Trimming took off 5 bases at V and 8 bases at J, with 18 bases between the two ends. Per the germline V gene, CDR1 is SGHVS and CDR2 is FQNEAQ. CDR3 loop: CASSPGTAGREKLFF. The CDR3 nucleotides read TGTGCCAGCAGCCCCGGGACCGCTGGGAGGGAAAAACTGTTTTTT.

This clonotype showed up just a few times. The chain uses TRBV27 and TRBJ2-5; 12 nucleotides match TRBD2. The CDR3 has 16 residues. V dropped 6 bases and J dropped 2; count of bases not matched to a gene: 7. Germline loops: CDR1 MNHEY, CDR2 SMNVEV (reference sequence). CDR3 DNA: TGTGCCAGCAGCCGACTAGCGGGAGTGATTCAAGAGACCCAGTACTTC. It codes for CASSRLAGVIQETQYF.

This clonotype has only a few counts. The J gene is TRBJ2-3, the V gene TRBV12-3 or TRBV12-4; 9 nucleotides align to TRBD2. The CDR3 extends over 15 amino acids. J gave up 3 bases and V 3 bases, and 4 bases lay outside the gene matches. CDR3 sequence: CASSFLSGGTDTQYF. The DNA for the CDR3 is TGTGCCAGCAGTTTTCTCAGCGGGGGGACAGATACGCAGTATTTT.

The genes are TRBV27 and TRBJ2-5; the match to TRBD2 covers 9 bases. CDR3 length equals 12 residues. The V and J ends lost 7 bases and 7 bases, in that order; junction bases with no gene match: 4. The germline V gene encodes CDR1 MNHEY and CDR2 SMNVEV (reference sequence). The CDR3 DNA reads as TGTGCCAGCACGAGCGGGGGGATGACCCAGTACTTC. It yields the protein CASTSGGMTQYF.

This clonotype was observed a handful of times. The CDR3 loop is CASSVATSGIDEQYF. The CDR3 bases are TGTGCCAGCAGCGTAGCGACTAGCGGGATCGACGAGCAGTACTTC. The rearrangement uses TRBV9 and TRBJ2-7; 11 bases map to TRBD2. Germline CDR1 reads SGDLS; CDR2 reads YYNGEE. Trimming took 0 bases from V and 5 from J; bases not matched to a gene: 4. CDR3 size: 15 residues.

The chain uses TRBV5-1 and TRBJ1-6, with D unclear. Germline values: CDR1 SGHRS, CDR2 YFSETQ. Deletions cut 4 bases from V and 7 bases from J, with 12 bases between. The CDR3 covers 14 residues. In nucleotides, the CDR3 is TGCGCCAGCAGCAAGCGGACTCCAAATTCACCCCTCCACTTT. It is translated as CASSKRTPNSPLHF.

This clonotype was counted at least ten times. The chain uses TRBV29-1 and TRBJ2-5; TRBD1 aligns across 7 bases. Germline V lookup: CDR1 SQVTM, CDR2 ANQGSEA. The CDR3 totals 13 residues. V lost 3 bases and J lost 2; bases outside the gene matches: 3. The CDR3 DNA sequence: TGCAGCGTTGACCGACAGGGACAAGAGACCCAGTACTTC. This gives the protein CSVDRQGQETQYF.

This chain links TRBV18 with TRBJ1-1; D remains unclear. The CDR3 is 14 residues long. The V gene's germline CDR1 is KGHSH and CDR2 LQKENI. Trimming took 3 bases from V and 4 from J, leaving 12 bases between them. As DNA, the CDR3 is TGTGCCAGCTCACCCCTTGTCTTGGGCACTGAAGCTTTCTTT. The encoded protein is CASSPLVLGTEAFF.

The chain employs TRBV30 and TRBJ2-5; D unresolved. V gave up 3 bases and J gave up 6 bases, with 8 bases separating them. Germline CDR1 is GTSNPN and CDR2 is SVGIG (reference sequence). This CDR3 has 11 residues. DNA of the CDR3: TGTGCCTGGAGCACATTACAGACCCAGTACTTC. It encodes CAWSTLQTQYF.

The chain links TRBV5-1 to TRBJ2-7; 8 bases match TRBD2. The germline V gene has CDR1 SGHRS and CDR2 YFSETQ. V lost 4 bases, J lost 4 bases, and 10 bases stayed unmatched. The CDR3 extends over 15 amino acids. The CDR3 DNA is TGCGCCAGCAGCCGGTCCAGCGGGGGTTTATACGAGCAGTACTTC. Protein: CASSRSSGGLYEQYF.

This chain links TRBV15 with TRBJ2-7; D is uncertain. The CDR3 contains 12 residues. In germline, CDR1 is LNHNV, CDR2 YYDKDF (reference sequence). The V gene lost 0 bases and the J gene lost 2 bases, with 2 bases spanning the gap. The CDR3 sequence is CATSRDTYEQYF. The DNA of the CDR3 is TGTGCCACCAGCAGAGATACCTACGAGCAGTACTTC.

DNA for the CDR3: TGTGCCAGCAGCCACCGGGACAGGTACAATGAGCAGTTCTTC. This sequence encodes CASSHRDRYNEQFF. The genes are TRBV3-1 and TRBJ2-1; 8 nucleotides agree with TRBD1. This CDR3 spans 14 amino acids. The germline CDR1 and CDR2 sequences are LGHDT and YNNKEL (reference sequence). Trimming at V came to 3 bases and at J to 4 bases, leaving 2 bases not matched to a gene.

Only a few counts were recorded for this clonotype. The gene calls are TRBV4-1 and TRBJ1-4; no definite D call. This CDR3 contains 16 residues. Germline loops: CDR1 MGHRA, CDR2 YSYEKL. The V and J ends lost 1 base and 3 bases respectively, with 12 bases between them. CDR3 residues: CASSQGFAAANEKLFF. In nucleotides, the CDR3 is TGCGCCAGCAGCCAAGGTTTCGCCGCGGCTAATGAAAAACTGTTTTTT.

CDR3 amino acids: CSAPGRSGNTIYF. CDR3 bases: TGCAGTGCTCCCGGGAGGAGCGGAAACACCATATATTTT. The chain combines TRBV20-1 with TRBJ1-3; no clear D gene. Germline lookup yields CDR1 DFQATT and CDR2 SNEGSKA (reference sequence). The CDR3 has 13 amino acids. The V and J ends lost 5 bases and 4 bases respectively, with 12 bases between them.

There are a few counts of this clonotype. The V call is TRBV4-3, the J call TRBJ2-3; 9 bases align to TRBD1. Per germline, CDR1 LGHNA and CDR2 YSLEER. V shed 1 base and J 2 bases; nucleotides not matched to a gene: 4. The CDR3 consists of 16 residues. CDR3 amino acids: CASSQGQGGFTDTQYF. DNA for the CDR3: TGCGCCAGCAGCCAAGGACAGGGGGGGTTCACAGATACGCAGTATTTT.

The gene calls are TRBV20-1 and TRBJ2-5, with 11 bases fitting TRBD2. Losses at the gene ends were 2 bases for V and 5 bases for J; bases not matched to a gene: 4. The CDR3 totals 14 residues. Germline-derived CDR1 and CDR2 are DFQATT and SNEGSKA (reference sequence). The CDR3: CSARIRTSGETQYF. The CDR3 DNA reads TGCAGTGCTAGAATACGGACTAGCGGGGAGACCCAGTACTTC.

The chain couples TRBV19 to TRBJ2-1, with 7 bases aligning to TRBD2. The germline V gene encodes CDR1 LNHDA and CDR2 SQIVND (reference sequence). The CDR3 has 14 residues. After removal of 3 bases from V and 8 bases from J, the junction contained 7 bases not matched to a gene. CDR3 DNA sequence: TGTGCCAGTAGTATTTCACTAGCGACTTATGAGCAGTTCTTC. Translating it yields CASSISLATYEQFF. Variable domain in full (rest from reference TRBV19 and TRBJ2-1): DGGITQSPKYLFRKEGQNVTLSCEQNLNHDAMYWYRQDPGQGLRLIYYSQIVNDFQKGDIAEGYSVSREKKESFPLTVTSAQKNPTAFYLCASSISLATYEQFFGPGTRLTVL.

This clonotype was seen only a few times. V usage is TRBV6-6 and J usage is TRBJ2-7, with D perhaps TRBD1 (5 bases). Germline V lookup: CDR1 MNHNY, CDR2 SVGAGI (reference sequence). The CDR3 loop spans 13 amino acids. Trimming pared 5 bases from V and 6 bases from J, leaving 14 bases between. The chain's CDR3 is CASSGRGFLEQYF. CDR3 bases: TGTGCCAGCAGTGGTAGGGGATTTCTCGAGCAGTACTTC.

The chain joins TRBV9 to TRBJ1-6; perhaps TRBD1 as D (5 bases). Germline CDR1 SGDLS, CDR2 YYNGEE. Between the trimmed V and J ends, which lost 0 bases and 15 bases, there was a span of 10 bases. The CDR3 is 12 amino acids. CDR3 loop: CASSVVGGDLHF. CDR3 DNA: TGTGCCAGCAGCGTAGTCGGAGGGGACCTCCACTTT.

This clonotype was recorded a few times. The chain joins TRBV20-1 to TRBJ2-1, with 14 bases lining up with TRBD2. Germline CDR1 DFQATT, CDR2 SNEGSKA (reference sequence). The length of the CDR3 is 14 residues. Trimming at V came to 8 bases and at J to 8 bases, leaving 8 bases not matched to a gene. The CDR3 DNA sequence: TGCAGTTCAACGACTAGCGGGGGGGCCGATGAGCAGTTCTTC. Translating it yields CSSTTSGGADEQFF.

The rearrangement joins TRBV3-1 to TRBJ1-1; weak D call: TRBD1 (5 bases). CDR3 length equals 12 residues. The V and J ends lost 3 bases and 8 bases respectively, with 10 bases between them. The germline gives CDR1 LGHDT, CDR2 YNNKEL (reference sequence). Here the CDR3 reads CASSHGSGEAFF. CDR3 nucleotide sequence: TGTGCCAGCAGCCATGGGTCAGGGGAAGCTTTCTTT.

The genes are TRBV12-3 or TRBV12-4 and TRBJ2-7; 7 bases fit TRBD1. CDR3 length equals 16 residues. Trimming removed 4 bases from V and 4 bases from J; junction bases left unmatched: 13. The CDR3 region is CASSSILRDRKYEQYF. In nucleotides, the CDR3 is TGTGCCAGCAGTTCCATCCTCCGGGACAGAAAGTACGAGCAGTACTTC.

The sample holds a few counts of this clonotype. The chain employs TRBV24-1 and TRBJ2-5; D is ambiguous. V lost 0 bases to trimming and J lost 0 bases, with 10 bases between them. The CDR3 consists of 16 residues. From germline, CDR1 is KGHDR and CDR2 SFDVKD. CDR3 amino acids: CATSDLRDGYQETQYF. DNA for the CDR3: TGTGCCACCAGTGATTTGCGTGACGGCTACCAAGAGACCCAGTACTTC.